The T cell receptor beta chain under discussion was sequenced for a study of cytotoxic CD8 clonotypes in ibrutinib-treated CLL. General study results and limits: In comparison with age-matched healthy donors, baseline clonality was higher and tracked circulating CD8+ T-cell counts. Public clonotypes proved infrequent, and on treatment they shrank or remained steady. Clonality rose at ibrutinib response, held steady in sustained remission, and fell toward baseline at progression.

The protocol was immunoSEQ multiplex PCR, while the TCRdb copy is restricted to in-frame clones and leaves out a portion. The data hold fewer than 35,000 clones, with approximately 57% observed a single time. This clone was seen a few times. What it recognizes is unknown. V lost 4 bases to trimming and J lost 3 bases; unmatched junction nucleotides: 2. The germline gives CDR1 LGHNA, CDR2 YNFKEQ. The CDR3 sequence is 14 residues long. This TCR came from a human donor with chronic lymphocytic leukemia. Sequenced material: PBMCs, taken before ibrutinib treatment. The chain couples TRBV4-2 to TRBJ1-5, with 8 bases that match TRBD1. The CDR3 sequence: CASSPGQDNQPQHF. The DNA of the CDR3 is TGTGCCAGCAGCCCGGGACAGGACAATCAGCCCCAGCATTTT.